What follows are 20 T cell receptor beta chains derived from one specimen sequenced in a study of CD8+ T cells in alopecia areata. cDNA serving as the sequencing template came from extracted, reverse transcribed RNA. Profiled with immunoSEQ multiplex PCR; TCRdb holds only in-frame clones, not every one. The repertoire holds roughly 200,000 clones, with around three fifths as singletons. The material sequenced was CD8+ T cells sorted from blood. The receptors were gathered from a human donor in good health.

The chain recombines TRBV30 with TRBJ2-7; TRBD1 matches at 11 bases. The germline CDR1 and CDR2 sequences are GTSNPN and SVGIG (reference sequence). This CDR3 has 15 residues. The V and J ends lost 1 base and 2 bases, in that order; junction bases with no gene match: 4. The CDR3 loop reads CAWSEGQGVAYEQYF. In DNA, the CDR3 is TGTGCCTGGAGTGAGGGACAGGGGGTCGCCTACGAGCAGTACTTC.

Details on this clone: This same CDR3 is encoded by further DNA sequences in the sample. The V gene is TRBV29-1, the J gene TRBJ1-1; D gene uncertain. Per the germline V gene, CDR1 is SQVTM and CDR2 is ANQGSEA. This CDR3 is 11 amino acids long. V lost 1 base and J lost 2, with 2 bases in between. The CDR3 spells CSVEGNTEAFF. CDR3 DNA: TGCAGCGTTGAAGGTAACACTGAAGCTTTCTTT.

The chain links TRBV5-1 to TRBJ2-6; the D gene is possibly TRBD2 (6 bases). With 0 bases removed from V and 1 base from J, the gap between germline ends came to 14 bases. The CDR3 covers 18 residues. Looked up from germline, CDR1 is SGHRS and CDR2 is YFSETQ. This chain's CDR3 is CASSLDRMEGSGANVLTF. The CDR3 DNA reads as TGCGCCAGCAGCTTGGACAGGATGGAGGGATCTGGGGCCAACGTCCTGACTTTC.

This sequence joins TRBV11-2 and TRBJ2-1, with TRBD1 as a possible D gene (5 bases). CDR3 length: 11 residues. Germline V gene lookup returns CDR1 SGHAT and CDR2 FQNNGV. V gave up 2 bases and J gave up 10 bases, with 6 bases separating them. The CDR3 region has the DNA TGTGCCAGCAGCTTAACAGGAGAGCAGTTCTTC. Translated: CASSLTGEQFF.

The chain carries TRBV4-1 and TRBJ2-7; D could derive from TRBD1 or TRBD2 (5 bases each). V lost 2 bases, J lost 2 bases, and 13 bases lay in between. Looked up from germline, CDR1 is MGHRA and CDR2 is YSYEKL. This CDR3 region has 15 residues. The CDR3 DNA sequence: TGCGCCAGCAGCCAAAAATGGACGGGACCCTACGAGCAGTACTTC. Translated, it gives CASSQKWTGPYEQYF.

V usage is TRBV27 and J usage is TRBJ1-3, with D maybe TRBD1 (5 bases). CDR3 size: 13 residues. Trimming cost V 5 bases and J 0 bases, with 5 bases left between them. CDR1 is MNHEY and CDR2 is SMNVEV in the germline V gene (reference sequence). The CDR3 nucleotides are TGTGCCAGCAGTGACAGCTCTGGAAACACCATATATTTT. Translation gives CASSDSSGNTIYF.

This clone was observed a handful of times. The chain has TRBV4-1 and TRBJ2-7; 9 positions match TRBD1. The CDR3 length is 15 residues. J lost 1 base, V lost 4 bases, and 5 bases had no gene match. The germline gives CDR1 MGHRA, CDR2 YSYEKL. The DNA of the CDR3 is TGCGCCAGCAGCCTCGCCGGGACAGGGTCCTACGAGCAGTACTTC. This translates into CASSLAGTGSYEQYF.

V and J are TRBV6-5 and TRBJ1-1; TRBD1 matches 7 bases. The CDR3 has 12 residues. CDR1 is MNHEY, CDR2 SVGAGI, per germline. The V segment lost 7 bases and the J segment 4 bases; nucleotides outside the gene matches: 3. The CDR3: CASNRQGTEAFF. The CDR3, as DNA: TGTGCCAGCAACCGACAGGGCACTGAAGCTTTCTTT.

The chain joins TRBV11-2 to TRBJ2-7; unclear D gene. The V and J ends lost 1 base and 3 bases respectively, with 4 bases between them. CDR1 and CDR2 from the germline V gene are SGHAT and FQNNGV. This CDR3 is 12 amino acids long. CDR3 sequence (DNA): TGTGCCAGCAGCTTAGGATTCTACGAGCAGTACTTC. This sequence encodes CASSLGFYEQYF.

The rearrangement links TRBV20-1 to TRBJ2-3, with 8 bases matching TRBD1. CDR1 and CDR2 from the germline V gene are DFQATT and SNEGSKA (reference sequence). The CDR3 loop spans 11 amino acids. With V trimmed by 6 bases and J by 4 bases, 0 bases remained unmatched. The CDR3 spells CSARGPDTQYF. DNA of the CDR3: TGCAGTGCCAGGGGGCCAGATACGCAGTATTTT.

This chain joins TRBV4-2 and TRBJ1-5; D uncertain. The CDR3 loop spans 18 amino acids. The germline V gene has CDR1 LGHNA and CDR2 YNFKEQ. The germline V and J ends were trimmed by 0 bases and 8 bases, with 23 bases remaining between them. In nucleotides, the CDR3 is TGTGCCAGCAGCCAAGATTATACCCGGCTGAATCGCGTTGAGCCCCAGCATTTT. It specifies CASSQDYTRLNRVEPQHF.

This clone appeared a few times. The rearrangement links TRBV4-1 to TRBJ2-2; D is possibly TRBD2 (6 bases). This CDR3 is 15 amino acids long. Germline CDR1 MGHRA, CDR2 YSYEKL. The V gene lost 0 bases and the J gene lost 4 bases, with 9 bases spanning the gap. CDR3 DNA sequence: TGCGCCAGCAGCCAAGATGCAGCGGGCACCGGGGAGCTGTTTTTT. It specifies CASSQDAAGTGELFF.

The V and J genes are TRBV5-1 and TRBJ1-1; D uncertain. Germline CDR1 and CDR2: SGHRS and YFSETQ. The V end was cut by 6 bases, the J end by 2 bases, with 14 bases between. This CDR3 has 14 amino acids. CDR3 in DNA: TGCGCCAGCACAACTAGGAAGGGAAACACTGAAGCTTTCTTT. Protein product: CASTTRKGNTEAFF.

In its sample, this clone was seen a few times. This chain connects TRBV7-9 to TRBJ1-4, with unresolved D. The V and J ends lost 1 base and 8 bases respectively, with 8 bases between them. The CDR3 has 13 amino acids. The germline gives CDR1 SEHNR, CDR2 FQNEAQ (reference sequence). This CDR3 is CASSLGDYEKLFF. DNA of the CDR3: TGTGCCAGCAGCTTAGGGGATTACGAAAAACTGTTTTTT.

The chain has TRBV6-6 and TRBJ2-7; TRBD1 agrees at 8 bases. This CDR3 spans 14 amino acids. CDR1 is MNHNY, CDR2 SVGAGI, per germline (reference sequence). V shed 4 bases, J shed 7 bases, and the junction held 9 bases outside the gene matches. The CDR3 coding sequence is TGTGCCAGCAGTTCCAGGGGGCAGACTAGGGAGCAGTACTTC. It translates to CASSSRGQTREQYF.

This clone was detected only once. The chain couples TRBV27 to TRBJ2-7; D might be TRBD2 (6 bases). The CDR3 has 13 residues. CDR1 is MNHEY and CDR2 is SMNVEV in the germline V gene (reference sequence). Trimming took 3 bases from V and 5 from J, leaving 11 bases between them. CDR3 sequence reads: CASSLAREDEQYF. CDR3 in DNA: TGTGCCAGCAGTTTGGCCAGGGAGGACGAGCAGTACTTC.

CDR3: CASSLADRGWIEAFF. As DNA, the CDR3 is TGTGCCAGCAGCTTAGCGGACAGGGGTTGGATCGAAGCTTTCTTT. This chain connects TRBV7-8 to TRBJ1-1; 9 bases are a match to TRBD1. The CDR3 totals 15 residues. The V and J ends lost 0 bases and 8 bases, in that order; junction bases with no gene match: 7. Per germline, CDR1 SGHVS and CDR2 FQNEAQ.

This clone was seen only a few times. The rearrangement links TRBV10-3 to TRBJ2-7; 7 bases map to TRBD2. The CDR3 sequence is 16 residues long. The trim removed 3 bases at V and 3 bases at J, leaving 11 bases unmatched. CDR1 is ENHRY, CDR2 SYGVKD, per germline. The CDR3 protein is CAISEREGTLFYEQYF. CDR3 DNA: TGTGCCATCAGTGAAAGGGAGGGGACCCTATTCTACGAGCAGTACTTC.

A few counts support this clone. Other DNA sequences from this sample encode an identical CDR3 as well. This chain connects TRBV4-1 to TRBJ2-7; D uncertain. The CDR3 consists of 15 residues. The germline gives CDR1 MGHRA, CDR2 YSYEKL. V was clipped by 0 bases and J by 0 bases, with 9 bases between them. CDR3 in amino acids: CASSQEGGSSYEQYF. The CDR3 nucleotides read TGCGCCAGCAGCCAAGAGGGCGGCAGCTCCTACGAGCAGTACTTC.

This clone has only one observation. The chain employs TRBV5-6 and TRBJ2-2; D possibly corresponds to TRBD1 (5 bases). This CDR3 contains 13 residues. Between the trimmed V and J ends, which lost 4 bases and 6 bases, there was a span of 10 bases. Germline CDR1 and CDR2: SGHDT and YYEEEE. The CDR3 spells CASSTLGPGELFF. The CDR3 DNA follows: TGTGCCAGCAGCACTCTGGGGCCCGGGGAGCTGTTTTTT.